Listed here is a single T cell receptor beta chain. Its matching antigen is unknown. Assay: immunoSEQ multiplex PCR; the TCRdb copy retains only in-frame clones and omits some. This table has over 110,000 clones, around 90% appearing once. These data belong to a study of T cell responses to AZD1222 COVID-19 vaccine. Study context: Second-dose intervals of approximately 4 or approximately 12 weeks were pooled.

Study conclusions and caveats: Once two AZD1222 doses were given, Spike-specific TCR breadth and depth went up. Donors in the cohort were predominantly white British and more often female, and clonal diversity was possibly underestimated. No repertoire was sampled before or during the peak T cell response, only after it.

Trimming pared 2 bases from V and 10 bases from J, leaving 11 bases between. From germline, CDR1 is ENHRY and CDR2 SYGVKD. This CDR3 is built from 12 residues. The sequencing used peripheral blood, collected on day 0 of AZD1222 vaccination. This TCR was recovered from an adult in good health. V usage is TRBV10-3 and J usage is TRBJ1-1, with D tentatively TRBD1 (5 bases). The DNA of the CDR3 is TGTGCCATCAGTGAGAAGTCAGGGTTAGCTTTCTTT. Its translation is CAISEKSGLAFF.